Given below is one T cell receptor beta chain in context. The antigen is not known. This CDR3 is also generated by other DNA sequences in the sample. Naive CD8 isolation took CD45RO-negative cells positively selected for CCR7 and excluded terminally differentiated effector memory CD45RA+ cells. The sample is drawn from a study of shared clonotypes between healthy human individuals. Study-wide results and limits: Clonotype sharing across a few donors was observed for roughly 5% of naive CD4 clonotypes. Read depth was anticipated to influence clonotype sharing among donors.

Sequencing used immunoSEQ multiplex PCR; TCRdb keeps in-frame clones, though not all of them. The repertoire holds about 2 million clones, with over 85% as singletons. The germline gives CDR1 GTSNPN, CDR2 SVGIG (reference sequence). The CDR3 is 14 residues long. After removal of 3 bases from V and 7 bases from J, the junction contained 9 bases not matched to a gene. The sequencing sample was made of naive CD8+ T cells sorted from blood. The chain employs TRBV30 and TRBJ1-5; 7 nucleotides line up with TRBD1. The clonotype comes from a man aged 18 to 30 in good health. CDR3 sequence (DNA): TGTGCCTGGAGCCTAGGGGGCCTCGGGCAGCCCCAGCATTTT. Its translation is CAWSLGGLGQPQHF.